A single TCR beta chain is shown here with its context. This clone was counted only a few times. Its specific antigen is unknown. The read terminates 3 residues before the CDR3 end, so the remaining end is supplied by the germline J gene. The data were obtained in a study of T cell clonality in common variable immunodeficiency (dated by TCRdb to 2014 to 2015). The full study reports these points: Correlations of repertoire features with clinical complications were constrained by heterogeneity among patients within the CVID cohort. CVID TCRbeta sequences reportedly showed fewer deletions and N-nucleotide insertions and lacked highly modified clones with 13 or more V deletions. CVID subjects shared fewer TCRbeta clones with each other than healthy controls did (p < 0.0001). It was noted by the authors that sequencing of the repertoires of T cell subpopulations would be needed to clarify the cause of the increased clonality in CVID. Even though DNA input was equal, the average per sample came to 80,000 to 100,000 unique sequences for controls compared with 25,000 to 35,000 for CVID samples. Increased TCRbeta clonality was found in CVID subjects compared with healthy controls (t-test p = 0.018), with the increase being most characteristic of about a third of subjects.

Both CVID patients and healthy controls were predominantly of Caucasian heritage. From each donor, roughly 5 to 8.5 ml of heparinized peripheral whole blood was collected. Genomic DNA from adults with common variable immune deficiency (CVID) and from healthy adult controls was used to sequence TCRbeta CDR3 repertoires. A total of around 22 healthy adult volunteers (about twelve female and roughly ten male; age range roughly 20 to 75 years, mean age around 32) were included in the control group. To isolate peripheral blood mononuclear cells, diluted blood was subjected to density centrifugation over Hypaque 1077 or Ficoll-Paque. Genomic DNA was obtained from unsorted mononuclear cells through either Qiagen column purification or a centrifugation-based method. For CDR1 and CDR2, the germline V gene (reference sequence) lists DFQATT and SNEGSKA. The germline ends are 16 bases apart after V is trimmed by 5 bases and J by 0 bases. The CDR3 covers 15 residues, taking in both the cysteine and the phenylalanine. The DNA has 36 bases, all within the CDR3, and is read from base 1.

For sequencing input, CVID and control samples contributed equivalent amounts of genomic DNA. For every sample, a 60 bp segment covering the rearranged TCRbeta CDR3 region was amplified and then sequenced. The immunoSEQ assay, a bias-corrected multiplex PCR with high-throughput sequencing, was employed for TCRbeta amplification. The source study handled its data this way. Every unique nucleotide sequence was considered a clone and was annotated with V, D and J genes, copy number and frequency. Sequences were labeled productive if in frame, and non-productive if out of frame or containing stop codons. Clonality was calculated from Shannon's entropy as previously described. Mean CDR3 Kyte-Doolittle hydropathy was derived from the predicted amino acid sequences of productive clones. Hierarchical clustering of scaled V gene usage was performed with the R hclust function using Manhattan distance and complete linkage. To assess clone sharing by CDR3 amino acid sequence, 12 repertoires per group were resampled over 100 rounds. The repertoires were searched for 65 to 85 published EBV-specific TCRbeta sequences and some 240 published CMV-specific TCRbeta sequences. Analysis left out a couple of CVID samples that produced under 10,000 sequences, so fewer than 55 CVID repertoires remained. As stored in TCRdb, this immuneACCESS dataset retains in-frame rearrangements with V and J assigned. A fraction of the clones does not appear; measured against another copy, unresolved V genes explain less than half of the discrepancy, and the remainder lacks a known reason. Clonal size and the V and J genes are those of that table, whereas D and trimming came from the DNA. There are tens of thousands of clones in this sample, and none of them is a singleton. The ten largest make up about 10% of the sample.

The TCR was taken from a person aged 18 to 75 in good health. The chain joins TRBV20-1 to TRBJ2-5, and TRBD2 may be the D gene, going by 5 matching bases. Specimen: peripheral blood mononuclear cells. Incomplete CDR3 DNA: TGCAGTGCTGTACGCGTGACGGACTACCAAGAGACC. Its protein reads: CSAVRVTDYQET. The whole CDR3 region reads CSAVRVTDYQETQYF.